This TCR beta chain was recorded in a study of blood T cell repertoires in COVID-19. Study-wide background: Among Cohort 3 donors, those recovered had two negative PCRs, clearance, or symptom resolution. Nucleic acid was either cDNA or gDNA, and it came from T cells, B-cell-depleted T cells, or PBMCs.

Assay: immunoSEQ multiplex PCR; the TCRdb copy retains only in-frame clones and omits some. The sample consists of 250,000 to 300,000 clones, 88% of them appearing once. Participant-given clinical history determined each cohort assignment. The specimen sequenced was PBMCs or T cells enriched from blood (not recorded which). This clonotype was sampled from a woman aged 60-75 years in a cohort exposed to, infected with or recovered from COVID-19 (not recorded which).

This CDR3 reads CASNLEANNEQFF. The CDR3 DNA sequence: TGTGCCAGCAATCTTGAGGCCAACAATGAGCAGTTCTTC. The V call is TRBV7-9, the J call TRBJ2-1; D is undetermined. V lost 7 bases and J lost 5, with 12 bases in between. This CDR3 is built from 13 residues. Per germline, CDR1 SEHNR and CDR2 FQNEAQ (reference sequence). The full variable domain, in which reference TRBV7-9 and TRBJ2-1 provide the parts outside the CDR3, is DTGVSQNPRHKITKRGQNVTFRCDPISEHNRLYWYRQTLGQGPEFLTYFQNEAQLEKSRLLSDRFSAERPKGSFSTLEIQRTEQGDSAMYLCASNLEANNEQFFGPGTRLTVL.